This TCR beta chain was identified during a study of CD8 T cells in Susac syndrome. Random-hexamer reverse transcription was applied to roughly 0.5 to 1 ug RNA. An immunoSEQ multiplex PCR generated amplified TCR beta CDR3 products spanning 54 Vbeta and 13 Jbeta. Using its own MiXCR run on the immunoSEQ multiplex PCR reads, TCRdb lists one record per CDR3 protein. This table holds fewer than 200,000 distinct CDR3 sequences, roughly 95% found once. Trimming took 4 bases from V and 4 from J, leaving 11 bases between them. The germline V gene encodes CDR1 SGDLS and CDR2 YYNGEE. This CDR3 is built from 13 residues. High-throughput TCR beta sequencing covered peripheral CD8+ and CD4+ T cells. FACS was used to enrich TEMRA cells, whereas the CD8+ and CD4+ T cells were obtained by negative isolation.

The TCR originated in a human donor with multiple sclerosis. The specimen sequenced was CD8+ T cells from PBMCs. J is TRBJ1-2 and V is TRBV9; D is uncertain. The CDR3 loop reads CASSPPDVYGYTF. The CDR3 region has the DNA TGTGCCAGCAGCCCCCCGGATGTCTATGGCTACACCTTC.